Shown below are 21 T cell receptor beta chains from a single sample sequenced in a study of control samples from healthy donors and cancer patients (dated by TCRdb to 2018 to 2020). The method behind the library was the immunoSEQ multiplex PCR assay. TCRdb re-hosts the immuneACCESS table, in-frame sequences only. Its copies lack some clones; in the studies checked, an unresolved V gene accounts for under half of them, and the cause for the rest is not known. The sample table contains more than 85,000 clones; only one count was recorded for approximately 88% of them. 38% of the sample is in the top ten clones. The sample comprised PBMCs. Receptor source: a man aged 65 to 79 with lung cancer.

This chain links TRBV18 with TRBJ1-2; 8 bases are a match to TRBD1. The V and J ends lost 2 bases and 11 bases, in that order; junction bases with no gene match: 10. Per the germline V gene, CDR1 is KGHSH and CDR2 is LQKENI. CDR3 length: 14 amino acids. CDR3 sequence reads: CASSPGTGTPGYTF. The CDR3 bases are TGTGCCAGCTCACCAGGGACAGGTACACCTGGATACACCTTC.

This clone is a singleton in its sample. The chain is built from TRBV18 and TRBJ2-1; tentatively, D is TRBD1 or TRBD2 (6 bases each). The V gene lost 0 bases and the J gene lost 8 bases, with 14 bases spanning the gap. CDR3 size: 15 residues. CDR1 and CDR2 from the germline V gene are KGHSH and LQKENI. CDR3 DNA sequence: TGTGCCAGCTCACCACCACTCCGGGGGCAAGATGAGCAGTTCTTC. It yields the protein CASSPPLRGQDEQFF. The variable domain in full, with the rest retrieved from reference TRBV18 and TRBJ2-1, is NAGVMQNPRHLVRRRGQEARLRCSPMKGHSHVYWYRQLPEEGLKFMVYLQKENIIDESGMPKERFSAEFPKEGPSILRIQQVVRGDSAAYFCASSPPLRGQDEQFFGPGTRLTVL.

V and J are TRBV5-1 and TRBJ2-7; D not certain. Germline V gives CDR1 SGHRS, CDR2 YFSETQ. V shed 0 bases and J shed 1 base, with 8 bases lying between them. The CDR3 contains 14 residues. The CDR3: CASSLDSFSYEQYF. The CDR3 bases are TGCGCCAGCAGCTTGGACAGTTTTTCCTACGAGCAGTACTTC.

This clone appeared a single time. V is TRBV29-1 and J is TRBJ2-7; no firm D call. The germline V gene has CDR1 SQVTM and CDR2 ANQGSEA. The germline V and J ends were trimmed by 3 bases and 3 bases, with 6 bases remaining between them. The CDR3 length is 11 residues. CDR3 amino acids: CSVDWGYEQYF. In nucleotides, the CDR3 is TGCAGCGTTGATTGGGGCTACGAGCAGTACTTC.

V gene TRBV5-1 combines with J gene TRBJ1-2; D is uncertain. There are 12 residues in the CDR3. The V and J ends lost 1 base and 6 bases respectively, with 7 bases between them. The germline gives CDR1 SGHRS, CDR2 YFSETQ. The CDR3 nucleotides are TGCGCCAGCAGCTTGAGTCAGAATGGCTACACCTTC. This gives the protein CASSLSQNGYTF.

The V gene is TRBV18, the J gene TRBJ2-5; 7 nucleotides match TRBD1. The V segment lost 1 base and the J segment 3 bases; nucleotides outside the gene matches: 8. The CDR3 consists of 16 residues. Germline V gene data show CDR1 as KGHSH and CDR2 as LQKENI. The CDR3 DNA sequence: TGTGCCAGCTCACCACAGATCACAGGGGCTAAAGAGACCCAGTACTTC. Translated, it gives CASSPQITGAKETQYF.

As concerns this clone: Compared with germline, one end of the junction differs, possibly owing to a read error. This chain connects TRBV5-8 to TRBJ1-1; D not resolved. The CDR3 runs to 11 residues. Germline-derived CDR1 and CDR2 are SGHTS and YDEGEE. CDR3 coding DNA: TGTGCCGGCAGGAGGAACACTGAAGCTTTCTTT. This encodes CAGRRNTEAFF.

This clone was seen a single time. V is TRBV5-1 and J is TRBJ2-7; D gene ambiguous. The germline V gene has CDR1 SGHRS and CDR2 YFSETQ. CDR3 length: 12 amino acids. V lost 4 bases, J lost 1 base, and 6 bases lay in between. DNA for the CDR3: TGCGCCAGCAGCGTGGGTTCCTACGAGCAGTACTTC. It is translated as CASSVGSYEQYF.

J is TRBJ2-1 and V is TRBV6-5, with TRBD2 matching over 7 bases. Germline CDR1 reads MNHEY; CDR2 reads SVGAGI. The V gene end was trimmed by 0 bases and the J gene end by 5 bases; junction bases not matched to a gene: 7. The CDR3 runs 16 residues. The CDR3 coding sequence is TGTGCCAGCAGTTACTCGCCTCCTAGCGGCCACAATGAGCAGTTCTTC. It is translated as CASSYSPPSGHNEQFF.

The chain uses TRBV18 and TRBJ2-2; the D gene could be TRBD1 or TRBD2 (5 bases each). CDR1 is KGHSH and CDR2 is LQKENI in the germline V gene. CDR3 length equals 13 residues. V shed 6 bases and J shed 7 bases, with 12 bases lying between them. CDR3 sequence reads: CASSLREFGELFF. The CDR3 DNA reads TGTGCCAGCTCGCTCAGGGAGTTCGGGGAGCTGTTTTTT.

The chain recombines TRBV7-2 with TRBJ2-7; the match to TRBD1 covers 10 bases. CDR1 and CDR2 from the germline V gene are SGHTA and FQGNSA. The ends lost 5 bases at V and 9 bases at J; junction bases unmatched: 7. The CDR3 loop spans 13 amino acids. CDR3 nucleotide sequence: TGTGCCAGCAGCAGAGACAGGGGGCAGGCGCAGTACTTC. It yields the protein CASSRDRGQAQYF.

This clone occurred once. The chain uses TRBV30 and TRBJ2-7; 9 bases are a match to TRBD1. The CDR3 spans 14 residues. Per germline, CDR1 GTSNPN and CDR2 SVGIG (reference sequence). Losses at the gene ends were 3 bases for V and 5 bases for J; bases not matched to a gene: 8. CDR3 bases: TGTGCCTGGAGCGGACCGGGACAGGGTAACGAGCAGTACTTC. Translated: CAWSGPGQGNEQYF.

V usage is TRBV2 and J usage is TRBJ2-6; 11 nucleotides agree with TRBD1. The CDR3 covers 17 residues. The germline gives CDR1 SNHLY, CDR2 FYNNEI. Trimming removed 6 bases from V and 2 bases from J; junction bases left unmatched: 6. The CDR3 DNA reads TGTGCCAGCAGGGGATGGACAGGGGGCACTGGGGCCAACGTCCTGACTTTC. It codes for CASRGWTGGTGANVLTF.

This clone was counted at least ten times. The chain joins TRBV27 to TRBJ2-3; D remains unclear. The CDR3 has 13 residues. V was trimmed by 6 bases and J by 3 bases, leaving 10 bases between them. Looked up from germline, CDR1 is MNHEY and CDR2 is SMNVEV (reference sequence). CDR3 sequence reads: CASRPHPTDTQYF. The DNA for the CDR3 is TGTGCCAGCAGACCCCACCCGACAGATACGCAGTATTTT.

V and J are TRBV21-1 and TRBJ2-5. TRBV21-1 is noted as a pseudogene. The CDR3 runs 16 residues. The CDR3 region is CASSWGSLDGQETQYF. CDR3 coding DNA: TGTGCCAGCAGCTGGGGGAGTCTGGACGGACAAGAGACCCAGTACTTC.

The chain recombines TRBV6-1 with TRBJ1-5; 7 nucleotides align to TRBD1. The CDR3 loop spans 15 amino acids. The V segment lost 0 bases and the J segment 7 bases; nucleotides outside the gene matches: 6. In germline, CDR1 is MNHNS, CDR2 SASEGT. The CDR3 loop is CASSEARQGYQPQHF. Here the CDR3 DNA reads TGTGCCAGCAGTGAAGCGCGACAGGGTTACCAGCCCCAGCATTTT.

V and J are TRBV21-1 and TRBJ2-1; the D segment call TRBD1 is taken from the table without a DNA check. TRBV21-1 corresponds to a pseudogene. The CDR3 covers 14 residues. The CDR3 nucleotides read TGTGCCAGCAGCAAATCCCAATCCTACAATGAGCAGTTCTTC. Protein sequence: CASSKSQSYNEQFF.

CDR3 bases: TGTGCCAGTAGTATAGGGTTTGGGGGTGGGGAGACCCAGTACTTC. It encodes CASSIGFGGGETQYF. The chain recombines TRBV19 with TRBJ2-5; D tentatively reads TRBD1 or TRBD2 (5 bases each). Germline loops: CDR1 LNHDA, CDR2 SQIVND (reference sequence). V gave up 1 base and J gave up 5 bases, with 14 bases separating them. This CDR3 spans 15 amino acids.

The chain links TRBV5-8 to TRBJ2-7; weak D call: TRBD2 (5 bases). From germline, CDR1 is SGHTS and CDR2 YDEGEE. This CDR3 contains 14 residues. Between the trimmed V and J ends, which lost 3 bases and 0 bases, there was a span of 10 bases. CDR3 nucleotides: TGTGCCAGCAGCTGGAAAGGGAGCTCCTACGAGCAGTACTTC. Amino acids: CASSWKGSSYEQYF.

The gene calls are TRBV5-6 and TRBJ2-6; D remains ambiguous. V lost 0 bases and J 4 bases, leaving 8 bases between the germline ends. Germline loops: CDR1 SGHDT, CDR2 YYEEEE. This CDR3 comprises 15 residues. This chain's CDR3 is CASSLEGIGANVLTF. The CDR3 bases are TGTGCCAGCAGCTTGGAGGGAATCGGGGCCAACGTCCTGACTTTC. Looking up the rest from reference TRBV5-6 and TRBJ2-6 gives the full variable domain: DAGVTQSPTHLIKTRGQQVTLRCSPKSGHDTVSWYQQALGQGPQFIFQYYEEEERQRGNFPDRFSGHQFPNYSSELNVNALLLGDSALYLCASSLEGIGANVLTFGAGSRLTVL.

This rearrangement joins TRBV5-4 to TRBJ1-3; no clear D gene. The CDR3 spans 13 residues. The V end was cut by 4 bases, the J end by 4 bases, with 9 bases between. Germline-derived CDR1 and CDR2 are SGHNT and YYREEE (reference sequence). CDR3 in amino acids: CASSPREGNTIYF. As DNA, the CDR3 is TGTGCCAGCAGCCCCCGTGAGGGAAACACCATATATTTT.